This section outlines one T cell receptor beta chain sequence together with its context. The sample comes from a study of blood T cell repertoires in COVID-19. Study context: Samples representing acute and convalescent COVID-19 were sourced from the United States, Italy and Spain. T cells, B-cell-depleted T cells, or PBMCs supplied cDNA or gDNA.

In the source study's methods: The authors estimated nucleated cell counts from reference gene primer amplification. The assay was immunoSEQ multiplex PCR, and TCRdb's table has in-frame clones only and misses some. Clone size and V and J calls were adopted from that table, with D and trimming inferred from the DNA. The profile shows roughly 100,000 clones, 75% to 85% of them singletons. The CDR3 loop spans 17 amino acids. V dropped 4 bases and J dropped 5 bases, with 22 bases sitting between them. Germline V gene data show CDR1 as SGDLS and CDR2 as YYNGEE. Material: peripheral blood. The clonotype originates from an elderly woman with acute or convalescent COVID-19. The V and J genes are TRBV9 and TRBJ2-1, with D perhaps TRBD2 (6 bases). The CDR3, as DNA: TGTGCCAGCAGCCCAAGAACCCGGGACTCGTACGACAATGAGCAGTTCTTC. Amino acids: CASSPRTRDSYDNEQFF.